This TCR beta chain was recorded in a study of cytomegalovirus exposure and HLA in healthy donors. On this clone itself: What it binds is not known.

The CDR3 loop spans 16 amino acids. The germline V gene has CDR1 SGHAT and CDR2 FQNNGV. The V gene lost 3 bases and the J gene lost 1 base, with 14 bases spanning the gap. It was with 60 Vbeta and 13 Jbeta primers that the PCR ran. Repertoires were generated with immunoSEQ multiplex PCR, while TCRdb's copy carries only in-frame clones and drops some. This table holds fewer than 250,000 clones. Regarding the study as a whole: Some V segments, TRBV6-2 and TRBV6-3 among them, were indistinguishable and were therefore excluded.

The receptor was isolated from a woman under 40 in good health and CMV-seropositive. Source material: PBMCs. The chain joins TRBV11-2 to TRBJ2-3, with D perhaps matching TRBD1 (5 bases). The CDR3 loop reads CASSLMSRAGTDTQYF. CDR3 DNA sequence: TGTGCCAGCAGCTTGATGTCCAGGGCTGGCACAGATACGCAGTATTTT.